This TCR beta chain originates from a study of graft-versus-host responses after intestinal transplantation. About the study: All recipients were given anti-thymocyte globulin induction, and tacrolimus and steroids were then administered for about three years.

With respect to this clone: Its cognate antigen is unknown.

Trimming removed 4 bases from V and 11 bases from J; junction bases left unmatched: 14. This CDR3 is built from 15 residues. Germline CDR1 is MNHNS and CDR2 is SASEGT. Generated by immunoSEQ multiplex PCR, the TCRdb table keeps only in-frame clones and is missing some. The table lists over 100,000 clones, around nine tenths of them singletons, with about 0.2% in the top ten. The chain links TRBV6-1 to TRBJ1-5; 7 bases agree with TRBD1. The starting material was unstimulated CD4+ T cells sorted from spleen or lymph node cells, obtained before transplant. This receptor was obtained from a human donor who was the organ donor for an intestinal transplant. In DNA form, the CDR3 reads TGTGCCAGCAGTGCCTCGGCAGGGGGTCCGAAGGCCCAGCATTTT. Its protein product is CASSASAGGPKAQHF.